The clone carrying this TCR beta chain was counted ten times or more. No antigen is known for it. 5'RACE template switching produced TCR cDNA carrying a universal primer site and UMIs. TCRdb re-derived calls from the 5' RACE reads in MiXCR, one entry per CDR3 protein. The sample has 300,000 to 400,000 distinct CDR3 sequences; around 12% are singletons. This CDR3 is 13 amino acids long. CDR1 and CDR2 (germline): SGHTA, FQGTGA. Trimming left V 2 bases short and J 5 bases short, with 9 bases between. This record belongs to a study of T cells after yellow fever vaccination. Whole-study context: Those fractions that held only low numbers of cells were prepared using the SMART-Seq v4 Ultra Low Input RNA kit. Notes on the study in general: The study found a weaker secondary response that peaked faster, day 5 versus 15. Subsequent to the booster, the majority of primary-vaccination clones reappeared (around 95% CD4, approximately 85% CD8).

The source is a man aged 18-30 years who received the YFV17D yellow fever vaccine. The sample in question was CD4+ T cells sorted from PBMCs, obtained 15 days after the yellow fever booster vaccination. The chain is built from TRBV7-3 and TRBJ1-1; unclear D gene. CDR3 sequence: CASSLAEGTEAFF. The CDR3 DNA reads as TGTGCCAGCAGCTTAGCCGAAGGAACTGAAGCTTTCTTT. The full variable domain, with the rest looked up from reference TRBV7-3 and TRBJ1-1, is GAGVSQTPSNKVTEKGKYVELRCDPISGHTALYWYRQSLGQGPEFLIYFQGTGAADDSGLPNDRFFAVRPEGSVSTLKIQRTERGDSAVYLCASSLAEGTEAFFGQGTRLTVV.